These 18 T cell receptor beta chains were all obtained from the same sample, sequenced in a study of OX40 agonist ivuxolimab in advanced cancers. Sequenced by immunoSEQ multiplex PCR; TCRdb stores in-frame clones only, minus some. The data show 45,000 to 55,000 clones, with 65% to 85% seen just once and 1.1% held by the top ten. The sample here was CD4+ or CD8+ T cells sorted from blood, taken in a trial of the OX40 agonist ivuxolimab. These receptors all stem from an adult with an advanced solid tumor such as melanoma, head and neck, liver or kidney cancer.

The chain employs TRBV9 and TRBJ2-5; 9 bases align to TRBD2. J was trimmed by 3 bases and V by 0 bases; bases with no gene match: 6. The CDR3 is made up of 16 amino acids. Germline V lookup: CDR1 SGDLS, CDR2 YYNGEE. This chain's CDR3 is CASSVGGSGGKETQYF. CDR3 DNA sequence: TGTGCCAGCAGCGTAGGGGGTAGCGGGGGAAAAGAGACCCAGTACTTC.

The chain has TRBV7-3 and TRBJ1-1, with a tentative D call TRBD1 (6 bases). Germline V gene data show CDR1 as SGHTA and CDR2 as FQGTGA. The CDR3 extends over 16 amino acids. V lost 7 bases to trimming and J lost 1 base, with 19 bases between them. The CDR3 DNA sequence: TGTGCCAGCAAGGACCTCCCGGGGGCGGGGAACACTGAAGCTTTCTTT. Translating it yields CASKDLPGAGNTEAFF.

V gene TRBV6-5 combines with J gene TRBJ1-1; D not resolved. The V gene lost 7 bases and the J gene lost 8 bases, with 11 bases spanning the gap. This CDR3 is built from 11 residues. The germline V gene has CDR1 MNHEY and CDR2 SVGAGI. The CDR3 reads CASIYGTEAFF. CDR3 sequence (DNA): TGTGCCAGCATCTACGGCACCGAAGCTTTCTTT.

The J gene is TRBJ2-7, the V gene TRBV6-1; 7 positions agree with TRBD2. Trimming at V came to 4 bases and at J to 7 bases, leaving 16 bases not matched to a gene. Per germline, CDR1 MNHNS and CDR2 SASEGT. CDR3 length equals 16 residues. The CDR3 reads CASSGENLSSGREQYF. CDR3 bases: TGTGCCAGCAGTGGGGAAAACTTGAGTTCCGGGAGGGAGCAGTACTTC.

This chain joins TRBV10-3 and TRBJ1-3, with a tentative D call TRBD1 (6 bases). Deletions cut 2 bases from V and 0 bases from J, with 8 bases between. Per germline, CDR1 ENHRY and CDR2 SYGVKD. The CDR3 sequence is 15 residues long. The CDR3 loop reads CAISEGQISGNTIYF. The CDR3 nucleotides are TGTGCCATCAGTGAGGGACAGATCTCTGGAAACACCATATATTTT.

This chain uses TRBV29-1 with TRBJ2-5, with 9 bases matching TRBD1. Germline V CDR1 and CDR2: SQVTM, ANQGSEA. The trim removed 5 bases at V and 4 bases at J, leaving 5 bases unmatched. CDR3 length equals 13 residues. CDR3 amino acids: CSVRQGVIETQYF. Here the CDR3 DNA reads TGCAGCGTTAGACAGGGGGTGATAGAGACCCAGTACTTC. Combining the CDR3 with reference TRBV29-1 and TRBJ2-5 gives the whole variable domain SAVISQKPSRDICQRGTSLTIQCQVDSQVTMMFWYRQQPGQSLTLIATANQGSEATYESGFVIDKFPISRPNLTFSTLTVSNMSPEDSSIYLCSVRQGVIETQYFGPGTRLLVL.

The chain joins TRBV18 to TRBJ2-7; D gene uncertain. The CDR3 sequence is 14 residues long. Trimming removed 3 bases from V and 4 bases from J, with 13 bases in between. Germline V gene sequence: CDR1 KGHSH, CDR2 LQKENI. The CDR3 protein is CASSPSGEQYEQYF. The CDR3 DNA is TGTGCCAGCTCACCTTCCGGCGAGCAGTACGAGCAGTACTTC.

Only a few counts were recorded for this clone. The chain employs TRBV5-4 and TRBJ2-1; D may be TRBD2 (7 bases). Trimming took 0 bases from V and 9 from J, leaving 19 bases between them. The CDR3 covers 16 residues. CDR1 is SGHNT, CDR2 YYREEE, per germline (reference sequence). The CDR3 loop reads CASSLEGPKGGSEQFF. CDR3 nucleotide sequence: TGTGCCAGCAGCTTGGAAGGTCCGAAGGGGGGGAGTGAGCAGTTCTTC.

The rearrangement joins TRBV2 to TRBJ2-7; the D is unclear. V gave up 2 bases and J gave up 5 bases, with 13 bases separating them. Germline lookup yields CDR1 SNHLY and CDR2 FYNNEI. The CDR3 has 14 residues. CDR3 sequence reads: CASSESQIVNEQYF. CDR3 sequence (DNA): TGTGCCAGCAGTGAAAGTCAGATTGTCAACGAGCAGTACTTC.

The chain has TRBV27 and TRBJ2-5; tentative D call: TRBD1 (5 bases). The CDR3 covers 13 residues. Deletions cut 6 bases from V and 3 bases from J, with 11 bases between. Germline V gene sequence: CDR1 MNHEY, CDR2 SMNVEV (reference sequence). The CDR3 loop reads CASRTASEETQYF. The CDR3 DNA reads TGTGCCAGCAGGACAGCGTCAGAAGAGACCCAGTACTTC.

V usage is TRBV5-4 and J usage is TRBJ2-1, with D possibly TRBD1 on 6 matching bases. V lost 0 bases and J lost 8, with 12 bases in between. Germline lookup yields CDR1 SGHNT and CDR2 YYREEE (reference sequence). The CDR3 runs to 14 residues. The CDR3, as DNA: TGTGCCAGCAGCTTGGCGGACAGTTGGCATGAGCAGTTCTTC. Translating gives CASSLADSWHEQFF.

CDR3 DNA: TGTGCCAGCAGTTTTGCCAGGAGCGGTAATTCACCCCTCCACTTT. Residues: CASSFARSGNSPLHF. The chain recombines TRBV27 with TRBJ1-6; D is unresolved. Trimming took off 3 bases at V and 6 bases at J, with 12 bases between the two ends. The CDR3 has 15 amino acids. Germline V gives CDR1 MNHEY, CDR2 SMNVEV (reference sequence).

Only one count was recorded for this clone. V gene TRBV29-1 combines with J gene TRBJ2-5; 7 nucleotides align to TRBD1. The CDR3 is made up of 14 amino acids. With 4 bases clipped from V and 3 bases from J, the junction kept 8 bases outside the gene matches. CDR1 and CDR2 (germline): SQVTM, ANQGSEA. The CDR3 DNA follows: TGCAGCGTTGCAAGGGGGACAGCAAAAGAGACCCAGTACTTC. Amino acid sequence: CSVARGTAKETQYF.

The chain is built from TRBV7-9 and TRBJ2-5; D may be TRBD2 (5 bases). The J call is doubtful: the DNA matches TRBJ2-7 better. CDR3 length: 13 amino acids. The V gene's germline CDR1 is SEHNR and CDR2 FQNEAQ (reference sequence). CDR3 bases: TGTGCCAGCAGCCCAGGACGGAGGTACGAGCAGTACTTC. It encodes CASSPGRRYEQYF.

CDR3 sequence reads: CASSLGPDRVYGYTF. The CDR3 nucleotides read TGTGCCAGCAGCTTAGGCCCTGACAGGGTCTATGGCTACACCTTC. The chain recombines TRBV7-3 with TRBJ1-2; TRBD1 matches at 7 bases. V lost 2 bases, J lost 4 bases, and 7 bases stayed unmatched. The CDR3 is 15 residues long. CDR1 and CDR2 from the germline V gene are SGHTA and FQGTGA.

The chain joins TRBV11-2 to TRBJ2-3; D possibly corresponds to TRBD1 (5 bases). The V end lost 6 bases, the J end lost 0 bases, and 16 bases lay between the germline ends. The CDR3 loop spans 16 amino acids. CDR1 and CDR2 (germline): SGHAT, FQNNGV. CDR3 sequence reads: CASSSRQIPSTDTQYF. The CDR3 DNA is TGTGCCAGCAGTTCCAGACAGATACCTAGCACAGATACGCAGTATTTT.

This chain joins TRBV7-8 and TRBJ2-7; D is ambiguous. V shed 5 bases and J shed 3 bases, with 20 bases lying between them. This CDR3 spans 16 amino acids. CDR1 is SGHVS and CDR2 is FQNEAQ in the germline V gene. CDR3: CASSPTVGAERYEQYF. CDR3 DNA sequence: TGTGCCAGCAGCCCTACCGTCGGCGCAGAGCGCTACGAGCAGTACTTC.

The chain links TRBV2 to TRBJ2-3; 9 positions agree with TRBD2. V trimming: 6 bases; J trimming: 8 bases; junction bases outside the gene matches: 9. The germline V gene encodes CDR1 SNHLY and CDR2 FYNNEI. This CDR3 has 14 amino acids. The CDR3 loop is CASRYGGGASTQYF. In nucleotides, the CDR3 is TGTGCCAGCAGGTACGGCGGGGGGGCCAGTACGCAGTATTTT. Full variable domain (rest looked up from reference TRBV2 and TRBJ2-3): EPEVTQTPSHQVTQMGQEVILRCVPISNHLYFYWYRQILGQKVEFLVSFYNNEISEKSEIFDDQFSVERPDGSNFTLKIRSTKLEDSAMYFCASRYGGGASTQYFGPGTRLTVL.